The clone carrying this TCR beta chain was counted a few times. The antigen remains unidentified. The sample belongs to a study of CD8 T cell repertoires and HIV-1 epitope variants. Study details: Control wells had CMV/EBV/flu peptides, negative Ebola AY9, or no peptide. A roughly 10-day culture received IL-2, IL-7 and IL-15 on days 3 and 7.

CDR3 length: 14 residues. V shed 0 bases and J shed 10 bases, with 10 bases lying between them. Germline V lookup: CDR1 MNHEY, CDR2 SMNVEV (reference sequence). TCRdb keeps only in-frame clones here, not all; method: immunoSEQ multiplex PCR. Of about 5,600 clones listed, over 50% are singletons. The sequence was collected from a male donor with HIV. The sample taken for sequencing was cultured CD8+ T cells derived from PBMCs. V and J are TRBV27 and TRBJ1-6, with D uncertain. CDR3 residues: CASSLSVSGSPLHF. Here the CDR3 DNA reads TGTGCCAGCAGTTTATCGGTCTCTGGGTCACCCCTCCACTTT.